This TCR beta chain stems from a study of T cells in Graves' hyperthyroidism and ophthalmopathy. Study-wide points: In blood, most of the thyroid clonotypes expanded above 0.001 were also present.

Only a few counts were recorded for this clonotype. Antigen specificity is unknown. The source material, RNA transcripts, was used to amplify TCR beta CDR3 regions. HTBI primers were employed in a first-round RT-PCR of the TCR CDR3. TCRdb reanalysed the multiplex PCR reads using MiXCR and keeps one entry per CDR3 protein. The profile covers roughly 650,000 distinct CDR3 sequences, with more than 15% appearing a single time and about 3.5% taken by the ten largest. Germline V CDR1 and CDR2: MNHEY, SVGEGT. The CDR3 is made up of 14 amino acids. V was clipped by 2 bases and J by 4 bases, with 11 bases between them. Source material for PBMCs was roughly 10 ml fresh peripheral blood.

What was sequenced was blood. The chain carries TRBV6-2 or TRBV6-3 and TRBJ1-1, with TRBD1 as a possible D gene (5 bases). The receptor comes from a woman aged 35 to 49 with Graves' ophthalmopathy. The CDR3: CASSYGTGSTEAFF. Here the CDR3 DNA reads TGTGCCAGCAGTTACGGGACGGGGAGCACTGAAGCTTTCTTT.